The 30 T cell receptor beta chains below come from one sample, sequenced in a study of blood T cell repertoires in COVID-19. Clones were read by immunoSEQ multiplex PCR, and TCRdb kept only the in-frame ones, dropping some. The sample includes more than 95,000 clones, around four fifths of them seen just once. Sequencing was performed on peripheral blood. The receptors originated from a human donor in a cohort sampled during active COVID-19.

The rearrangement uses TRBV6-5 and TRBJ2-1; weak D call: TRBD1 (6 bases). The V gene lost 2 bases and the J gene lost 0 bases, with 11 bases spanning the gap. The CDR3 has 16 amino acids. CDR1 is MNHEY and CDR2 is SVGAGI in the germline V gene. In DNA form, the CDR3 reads TGTGCCAGCAGTTACGACAGGTCAACCTCCTACAATGAGCAGTTCTTC. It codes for CASSYDRSTSYNEQFF.

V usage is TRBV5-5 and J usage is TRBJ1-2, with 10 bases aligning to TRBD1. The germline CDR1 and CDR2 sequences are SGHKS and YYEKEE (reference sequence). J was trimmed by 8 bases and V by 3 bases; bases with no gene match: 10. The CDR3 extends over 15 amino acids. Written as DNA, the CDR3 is TGTGCCAGCAGCTCCACCGGACAGGGGGGTGGGGGCTACACCTTC. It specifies CASSSTGQGGGGYTF.

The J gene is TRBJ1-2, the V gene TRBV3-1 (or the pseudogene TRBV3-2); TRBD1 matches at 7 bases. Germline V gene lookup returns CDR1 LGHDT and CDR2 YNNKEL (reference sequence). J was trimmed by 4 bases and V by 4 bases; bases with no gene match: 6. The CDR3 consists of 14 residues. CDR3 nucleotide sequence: TGTGCCAGCAGCCGTAAAGGGACAGTCTATGGCTACACCTTC. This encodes CASSRKGTVYGYTF.

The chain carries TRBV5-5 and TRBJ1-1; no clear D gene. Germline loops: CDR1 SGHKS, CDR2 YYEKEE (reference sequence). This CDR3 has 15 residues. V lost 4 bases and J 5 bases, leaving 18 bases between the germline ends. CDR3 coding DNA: TGTGCCAGCAGCCCCAGACGTACCTTGAGGACTGAAGCTTTCTTT. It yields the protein CASSPRRTLRTEAFF.

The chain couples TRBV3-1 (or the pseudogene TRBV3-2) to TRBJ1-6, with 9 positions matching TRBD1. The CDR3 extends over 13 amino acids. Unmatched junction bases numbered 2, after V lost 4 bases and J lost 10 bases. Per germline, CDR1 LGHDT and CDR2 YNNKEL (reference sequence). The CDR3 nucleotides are TGTGCCAGCAGCCGGGACAGGGACTCACCCCTCCACTTT. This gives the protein CASSRDRDSPLHF.

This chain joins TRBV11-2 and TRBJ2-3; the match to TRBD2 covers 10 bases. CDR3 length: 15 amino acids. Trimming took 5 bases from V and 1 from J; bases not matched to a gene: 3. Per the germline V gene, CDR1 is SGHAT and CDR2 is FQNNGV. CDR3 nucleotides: TGTGCCAGCAGCCTAGCGGGAGTAGGCACAGATACGCAGTATTTT. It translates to CASSLAGVGTDTQYF.

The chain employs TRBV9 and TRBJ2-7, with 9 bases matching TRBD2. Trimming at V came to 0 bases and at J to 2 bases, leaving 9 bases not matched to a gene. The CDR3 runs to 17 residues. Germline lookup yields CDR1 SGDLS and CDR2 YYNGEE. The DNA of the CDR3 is TGTGCCAGCAGCGTAGGCACGGGTCGACTAGCGGCCTACGAGCAGTACTTC. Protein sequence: CASSVGTGRLAAYEQYF.

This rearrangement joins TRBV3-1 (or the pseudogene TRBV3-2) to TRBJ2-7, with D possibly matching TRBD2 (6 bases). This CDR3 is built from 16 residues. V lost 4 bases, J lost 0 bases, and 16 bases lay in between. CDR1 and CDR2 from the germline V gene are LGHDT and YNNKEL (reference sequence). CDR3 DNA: TGTGCCAGCAGCCGTTCCTCCAGGACTACCTCCTACGAGCAGTACTTC. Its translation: CASSRSSRTTSYEQYF.

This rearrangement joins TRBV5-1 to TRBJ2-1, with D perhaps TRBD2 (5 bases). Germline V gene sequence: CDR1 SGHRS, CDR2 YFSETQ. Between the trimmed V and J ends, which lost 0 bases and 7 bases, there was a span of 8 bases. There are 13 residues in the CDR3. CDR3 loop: CASSLVVANEQFF. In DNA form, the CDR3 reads TGCGCCAGCAGCTTGGTGGTAGCGAATGAGCAGTTCTTC.

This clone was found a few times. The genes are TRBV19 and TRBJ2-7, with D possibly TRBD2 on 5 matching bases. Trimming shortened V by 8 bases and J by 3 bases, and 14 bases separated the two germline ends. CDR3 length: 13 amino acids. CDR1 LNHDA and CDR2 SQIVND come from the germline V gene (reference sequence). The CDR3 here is CASSPGRHYEQYF. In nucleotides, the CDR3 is TGTGCCAGTTCGCCTGGGAGACACTACGAGCAGTACTTC.

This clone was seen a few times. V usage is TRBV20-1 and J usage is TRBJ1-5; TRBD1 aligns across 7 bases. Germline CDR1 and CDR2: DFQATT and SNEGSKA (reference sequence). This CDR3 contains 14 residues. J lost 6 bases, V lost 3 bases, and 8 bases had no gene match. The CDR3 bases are TGCAGTGCTAGTAAACAGGGGTTGGTTCAGCCCCAGCATTTT. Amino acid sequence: CSASKQGLVQPQHF.

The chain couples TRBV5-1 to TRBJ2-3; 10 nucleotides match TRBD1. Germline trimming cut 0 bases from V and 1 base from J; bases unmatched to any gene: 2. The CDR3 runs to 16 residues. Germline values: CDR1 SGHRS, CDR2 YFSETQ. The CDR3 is CASSLAGTGGTDTQYF. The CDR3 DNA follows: TGCGCCAGCAGCTTGGCCGGGACAGGGGGCACAGATACGCAGTATTTT.

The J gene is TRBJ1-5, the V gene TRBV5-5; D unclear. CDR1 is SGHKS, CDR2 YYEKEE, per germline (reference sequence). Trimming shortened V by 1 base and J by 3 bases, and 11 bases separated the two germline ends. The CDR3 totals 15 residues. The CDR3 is CASSLLAATNQPQHF. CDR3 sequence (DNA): TGTGCCAGCAGCTTGTTGGCCGCCACCAATCAGCCCCAGCATTTT.

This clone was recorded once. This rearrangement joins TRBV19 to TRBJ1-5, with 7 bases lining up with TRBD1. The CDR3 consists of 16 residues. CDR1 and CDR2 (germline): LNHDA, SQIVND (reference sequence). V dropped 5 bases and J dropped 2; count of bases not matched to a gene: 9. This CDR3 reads CASSFSRQGGNQPQHF. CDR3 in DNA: TGTGCCAGTAGTTTTAGCCGACAGGGCGGCAATCAGCCCCAGCATTTT.

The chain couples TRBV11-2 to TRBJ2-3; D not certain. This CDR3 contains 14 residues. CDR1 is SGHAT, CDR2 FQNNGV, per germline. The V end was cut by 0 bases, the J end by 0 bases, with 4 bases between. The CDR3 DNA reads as TGTGCCAGCAGCTTAGATAGCAGCACAGATACGCAGTATTTT. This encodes CASSLDSSTDTQYF.

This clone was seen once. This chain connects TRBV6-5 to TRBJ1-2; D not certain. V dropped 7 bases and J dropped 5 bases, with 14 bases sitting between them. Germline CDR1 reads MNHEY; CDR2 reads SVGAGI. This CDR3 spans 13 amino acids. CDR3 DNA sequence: TGTGCCAGCACACCCAGGTCGGGGTATGGCTACACCTTC. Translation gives CASTPRSGYGYTF.

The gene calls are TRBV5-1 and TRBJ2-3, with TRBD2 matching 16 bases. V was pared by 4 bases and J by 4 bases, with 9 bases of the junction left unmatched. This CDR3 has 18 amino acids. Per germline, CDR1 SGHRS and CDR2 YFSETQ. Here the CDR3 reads CASSPLTGTSGGADTQYF. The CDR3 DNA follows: TGCGCCAGCAGCCCGCTGACCGGGACTAGCGGGGGGGCAGATACGCAGTATTTT.

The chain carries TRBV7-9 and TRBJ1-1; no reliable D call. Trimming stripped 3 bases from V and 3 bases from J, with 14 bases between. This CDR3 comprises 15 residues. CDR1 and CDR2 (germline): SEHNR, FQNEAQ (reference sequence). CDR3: CASSFKKLPDTEAFF. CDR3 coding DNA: TGTGCCAGCAGCTTTAAGAAGCTACCGGACACTGAAGCTTTCTTT.

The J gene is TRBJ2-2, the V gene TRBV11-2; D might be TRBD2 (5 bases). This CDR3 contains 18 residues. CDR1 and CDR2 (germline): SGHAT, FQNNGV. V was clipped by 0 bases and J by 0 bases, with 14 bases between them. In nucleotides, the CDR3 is TGTGCCAGCAGCTTAGATCTGCTGGACTCTTCGAACACCGGGGAGCTGTTTTTT. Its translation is CASSLDLLDSSNTGELFF.

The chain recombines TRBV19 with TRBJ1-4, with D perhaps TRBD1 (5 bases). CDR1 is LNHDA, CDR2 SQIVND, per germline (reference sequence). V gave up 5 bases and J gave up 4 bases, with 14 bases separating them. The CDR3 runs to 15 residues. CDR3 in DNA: TGTGCCAGTAGTCGGAAGGGGCTGAATAATGAAAAACTGTTTTTT. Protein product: CASSRKGLNNEKLFF.

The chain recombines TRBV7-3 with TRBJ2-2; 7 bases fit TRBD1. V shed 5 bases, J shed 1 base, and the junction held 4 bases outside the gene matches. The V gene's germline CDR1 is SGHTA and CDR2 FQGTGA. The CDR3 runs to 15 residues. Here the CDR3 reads CASSPTGQNTGELFF. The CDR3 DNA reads TGTGCCAGCAGCCCGACAGGGCAGAACACCGGGGAGCTGTTTTTT.

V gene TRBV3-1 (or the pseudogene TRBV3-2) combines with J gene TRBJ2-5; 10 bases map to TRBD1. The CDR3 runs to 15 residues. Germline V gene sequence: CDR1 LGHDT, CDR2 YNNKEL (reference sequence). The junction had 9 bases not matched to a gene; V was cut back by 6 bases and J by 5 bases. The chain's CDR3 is CASSLPGQGRETQYF. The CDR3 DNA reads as TGTGCCAGCAGTCTTCCGGGACAGGGGAGGGAGACCCAGTACTTC.

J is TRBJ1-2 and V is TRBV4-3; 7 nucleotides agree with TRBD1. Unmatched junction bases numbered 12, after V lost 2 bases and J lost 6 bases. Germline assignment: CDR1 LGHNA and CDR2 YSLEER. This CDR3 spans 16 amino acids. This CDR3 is CASSQTTGSLVDGYTF. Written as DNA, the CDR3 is TGCGCCAGCAGCCAAACGACAGGGTCTCTCGTCGATGGCTACACCTTC.

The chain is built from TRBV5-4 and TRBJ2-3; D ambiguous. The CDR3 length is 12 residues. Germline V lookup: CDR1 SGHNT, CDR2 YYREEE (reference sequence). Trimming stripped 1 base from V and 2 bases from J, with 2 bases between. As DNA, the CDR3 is TGTGCCAGCAGCTTGTACACAGATACGCAGTATTTT. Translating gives CASSLYTDTQYF.

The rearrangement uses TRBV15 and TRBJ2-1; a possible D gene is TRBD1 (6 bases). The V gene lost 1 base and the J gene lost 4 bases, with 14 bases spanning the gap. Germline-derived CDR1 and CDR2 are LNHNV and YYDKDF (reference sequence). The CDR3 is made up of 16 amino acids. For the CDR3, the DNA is TGTGCCACCAGCAGAGGGGGGCGCTCAGCGTACAATGAGCAGTTCTTC. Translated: CATSRGGRSAYNEQFF.

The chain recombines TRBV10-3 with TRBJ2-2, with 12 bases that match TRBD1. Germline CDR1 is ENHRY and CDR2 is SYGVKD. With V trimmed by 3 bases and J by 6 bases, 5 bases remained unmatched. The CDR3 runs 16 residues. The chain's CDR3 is CAISDGTGGMAGELFF. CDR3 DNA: TGTGCCATCAGTGACGGGACAGGGGGCATGGCCGGGGAGCTGTTTTTT.

CDR3 DNA sequence: TGTGCCAGCAGCTTGGACAGAAACACCGGGGAGCTGTTTTTT. Its protein product is CASSLDRNTGELFF. The gene calls are TRBV11-2 and TRBJ2-2; weak D call: TRBD1 (6 bases). Germline V gene sequence: CDR1 SGHAT, CDR2 FQNNGV. V was clipped by 3 bases and J by 2 bases, with 7 bases between them. CDR3 length: 14 amino acids.

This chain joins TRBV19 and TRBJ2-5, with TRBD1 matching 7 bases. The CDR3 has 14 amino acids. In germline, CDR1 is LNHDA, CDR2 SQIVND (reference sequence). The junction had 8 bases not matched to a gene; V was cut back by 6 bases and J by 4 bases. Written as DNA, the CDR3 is TGTGCCAGTAGACCGCCGGGACAGAGAGAGACCCAGTACTTC. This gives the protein CASRPPGQRETQYF.

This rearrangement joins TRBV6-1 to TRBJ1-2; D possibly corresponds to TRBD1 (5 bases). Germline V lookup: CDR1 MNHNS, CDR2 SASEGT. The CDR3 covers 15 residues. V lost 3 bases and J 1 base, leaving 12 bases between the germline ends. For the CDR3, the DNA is TGTGCCAGCAGTGAGCGGGGGGTTCTTAACTATGGCTACACCTTC. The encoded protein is CASSERGVLNYGYTF.

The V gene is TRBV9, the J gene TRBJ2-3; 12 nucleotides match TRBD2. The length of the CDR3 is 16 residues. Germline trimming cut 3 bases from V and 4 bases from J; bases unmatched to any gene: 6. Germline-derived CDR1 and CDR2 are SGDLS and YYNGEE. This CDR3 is CASSDLAGGPSDTQYF. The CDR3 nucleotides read TGTGCCAGCAGCGACCTAGCGGGAGGGCCATCAGATACGCAGTATTTT.